The clone carrying this TCR beta chain showed up just a few times. Its antigen is currently unknown. Using constant-segment primers, 5'RACE produced TCR alpha and TCR beta cDNA libraries carrying sample barcodes and UMIs. TCRdb redid the calling of the 5' RACE reads with MiXCR, one entry per CDR3 protein. The sample yields approximately 260,000 distinct CDR3 sequences, more than 15% seen once. J lost 6 bases, V lost 2 bases, and 7 bases had no gene match. The CDR3 has 15 residues. Germline V gene lookup returns CDR1 SEHNR and CDR2 FQNEAQ (reference sequence). These data originate in a study of T-cell memory formation after mild COVID-19. Study-wide findings and caveats: Among clones peaking at day 37 in the second wave, SARS-CoV-2 specificity remained unconfirmed.

This receptor was taken from a young man who had mild COVID-19 (a few samples of this study predate the infection). Cell type and time point are not known. Sequencing input: PBMCs or a T cell subset sorted from them (not recorded which). The V call is TRBV7-9, the J call TRBJ2-4; TRBD1 matches 7 bases. The CDR3 DNA reads TGTGCCAGCAGCTTATACCAGGGGGTAGTAAACATTCAGTACTTC. Translating gives CASSLYQGVVNIQYF.